This T cell receptor (beta chain) emerged from a study of blood T cell repertoires in COVID-19. As for the study in general: Specimens from acute and convalescent COVID-19 originated in the United States, Italy and Spain.

Repertoires were generated with immunoSEQ multiplex PCR, while TCRdb's copy carries only in-frame clones and drops some. The table lists roughly 100,000 clones, more than 75% of them singletons. Per germline, CDR1 LGHDT and CDR2 YNNKEL (reference sequence). Between the trimmed V and J ends, which lost 3 bases and 5 bases, there was a span of 10 bases. This CDR3 has 13 residues. This chain links TRBV3-1 (or the pseudogene TRBV3-2) with TRBJ2-5, with TRBD1 as a possible D gene (5 bases). The source material was peripheral blood. This receptor was taken from a man between 50 and 59 years old with active or convalescent COVID-19. DNA for the CDR3: TGTGCCAGCAGCCAGAACAGGCAGGAGACCCAGTACTTC. It translates to CASSQNRQETQYF.